This T cell receptor (beta chain) was profiled in a study of T cell responses to AZD1222 COVID-19 vaccine. Study-wide results and limits: Spike-specific TCR breadth and depth grew following two AZD1222 doses. Nearly half of spike-specific TCRs reportedly target unmutated variant regions. Every sample of the repertoires postdated the peak T cell response.

Only in-frame clones appear in the TCRdb table, and some are missing; sequencing was by immunoSEQ multiplex PCR. Among some 180,000 clones listed, about nine tenths were seen once. Germline values: CDR1 SGHNT, CDR2 YYREEE (reference sequence). The CDR3 runs to 14 residues. Trimming shortened V by 1 base and J by 0 bases, and 6 bases separated the two germline ends. About this clone: Its target is not known.

Sequences were derived from peripheral blood, sampled 28 days after the second AZD1222 dose. The source of this sequence is an adult who received the AZD1222 COVID-19 vaccine. The gene calls are TRBV5-4 and TRBJ2-3; D unresolved. CDR3 DNA: TGTGCCAGCAGCTTGCCGGCTAGCACAGATACGCAGTATTTT. This translates into CASSLPASTDTQYF.